The 4 T cell receptor beta chains below all came from one sample that was sequenced in a study of blood T cell repertoires in COVID-19. Assay: immunoSEQ multiplex PCR; the TCRdb copy retains only in-frame clones and omits some. There are almost 300,000 clones in the sample; roughly 86% occur only once, and more than 9.5% lies in the top ten. The specimen was peripheral blood. These receptors all stem from a young woman with COVID-19, enrolled during active disease.

The chain employs TRBV7-9 and TRBJ2-5; maybe TRBD2 (5 bases). This CDR3 is 15 amino acids long. V was pared by 1 base and J by 4 bases, with 13 bases between. From germline, CDR1 is SEHNR and CDR2 FQNEAQ (reference sequence). This CDR3 is CASSLGVGRTETQYF. The CDR3 bases are TGTGCCAGCAGCTTAGGTGTGGGGAGAACAGAGACCCAGTACTTC.

The chain carries TRBV4-1 and TRBJ1-2; no clear D gene. Between the trimmed V and J ends, which lost 4 bases and 7 bases, there was a span of 19 bases. The CDR3 covers 15 residues. Germline CDR1 reads MGHRA; CDR2 reads YSYEKL. The CDR3 spells CASSPTGAHWGGYTF. CDR3 nucleotide sequence: TGCGCCAGCAGCCCTACGGGAGCACACTGGGGTGGCTACACCTTC.

The rearrangement joins TRBV14 to TRBJ1-6, with 7 nucleotides matching TRBD1. The V segment lost 2 bases and the J segment 9 bases; nucleotides outside the gene matches: 7. From germline, CDR1 is SGHDN and CDR2 FVKESK. The CDR3 runs 15 residues. CDR3 protein: CASSQRRQGGSPLHF. CDR3 nucleotides: TGTGCCAGCAGCCAACGGAGACAGGGAGGTTCACCCCTCCACTTT.

The chain is built from TRBV4-2 and TRBJ1-3, with 7 bases aligning to TRBD1. CDR3 length: 17 residues. Trimming cost V 1 base and J 3 bases; bases outside gene matches: 9. CDR1 and CDR2 (germline): LGHNA, YNFKEQ. The CDR3 spells CASSQGGQPVFGNTIYF. The CDR3 DNA is TGTGCCAGCAGCCAAGGGGGACAGCCGGTCTTTGGAAACACCATATATTTT.